Only a few counts were recorded for the clone carrying this T cell receptor beta chain. Its antigen is undetermined. This entry comes from a study of a mutant IDH1 vaccine in newly diagnosed glioma. Study in general: Patients were started on vaccination 4-6 weeks after radiotherapy alone, or with temozolomide cycles. Earlier treatment was radiotherapy, temozolomide, or both, with most getting both. Notes on the study in general: Induction of immune responses by the vaccine occurred in about 93% of patients.

As to time point: week 35, safety follow-up. Alongside topical imiquimod, each dose of vaccine comprised 300 ug of mutant IDH1 20-mer peptide. Donor tumors were new WHO grade 3 or 4 IDH1-mutant, ATRX-lost astrocytomas. Per the germline V gene, CDR1 is SGHNT and CDR2 is YYREEE (reference sequence). The CDR3 spans 14 residues. The V and J ends lost 0 bases and 8 bases respectively, with 11 bases between them. Clones were sequenced by immunoSEQ multiplex PCR, and TCRdb holds only the in-frame ones, with some missing. The sample has around 41,000 clones, roughly nine tenths seen once. The sequences come from PBMCs, collected from a glioma patient whose treatment included an IDH1 peptide vaccine. This chain connects TRBV5-4 to TRBJ1-4, with unresolved D. The sequence was collected from a man aged 35-49 years with glioma. This CDR3 reads CASSLDLKEEKLFF. The CDR3 bases are TGTGCCAGCAGCTTGGACCTGAAGGAGGAAAAACTGTTTTTT.